One sample yielded the 13 T cell receptor beta chains listed below, sequenced in a study of response to subunit inactivated influenza vaccine. TCRdb re-called the RT-PCR reads with MiXCR, one entry per CDR3 protein. The data contain roughly 190,000 distinct CDR3 sequences, roughly 14% of them singletons. This specimen consisted of CD8+ T cells sorted from PBMCs, obtained more than 4 days after vaccination. The receptors originated from a middle-aged man who received an inactivated influenza vaccine.

The CDR3 DNA sequence: TGCGCCAGCAGCCAAGAGGTGACTAGCGGGGCCAATGAGCAGTTCTTC. Protein product: CASSQEVTSGANEQFF. The rearrangement links TRBV4-3 to TRBJ2-1; 11 bases are a match to TRBD2. Germline-derived CDR1 and CDR2 are LGHNA and YSLEER. The CDR3 is made up of 16 amino acids. J lost 6 bases, V lost 0 bases, and 4 bases had no gene match.

This clonotype has just a few counts. The V call is TRBV20-1, the J call TRBJ2-4, with D hard to call. Trimming removed 2 bases at V and 0 bases at J, with 20 bases between. The CDR3 is 18 amino acids. CDR1 and CDR2 from the germline V gene are DFQATT and SNEGSKA (reference sequence). The CDR3 reads CSARQRETDGLAKNIQYF. CDR3 coding DNA: TGCAGTGCTAGACAACGCGAGACCGACGGGCTAGCCAAAAACATTCAGTACTTC.

V is TRBV2 and J is TRBJ1-2; tentatively, D is TRBD1 (6 bases). Germline lookup yields CDR1 SNHLY and CDR2 FYNNEI. The CDR3 contains 15 residues. V was clipped by 3 bases and J by 4 bases, with 15 bases between them. CDR3 nucleotide sequence: TGTGCCAGCAGTGACCTTCTTACAGGGATCTATGGCTACACCTTC. Its translation: CASSDLLTGIYGYTF.

This clonotype was recorded a few times. The V call is TRBV6-5, the J call TRBJ1-1; D not certain. This CDR3 has 14 residues. The germline V and J ends were trimmed by 1 base and 1 base, with 7 bases remaining between them. Per the germline V gene, CDR1 is MNHEY and CDR2 is SVGAGI. The CDR3: CASSYYSENTEAFF. CDR3 nucleotides: TGTGCCAGCAGTTACTACTCAGAGAACACTGAAGCTTTCTTT.

This chain joins TRBV4-3 and TRBJ2-7; either TRBD1 or TRBD2 may fit D (5 bases each). V was trimmed by 0 bases and J by 2 bases, leaving 14 bases between them. The CDR3 extends over 16 amino acids. Germline CDR1 LGHNA, CDR2 YSLEER. The CDR3 reads CASSQEWGKFTYEQYF. Here the CDR3 DNA reads TGCGCCAGCAGCCAAGAATGGGGGAAATTTACCTACGAGCAGTACTTC.

The CDR3, as DNA: TGTGCCAGCAGTGAACCCCTACAGGGCGGCACCGGGGAGCTGTTTTTT. Protein: CASSEPLQGGTGELFF. The rearrangement links TRBV2 to TRBJ2-2, with a tentative D call TRBD1 (6 bases). Looked up from germline, CDR1 is SNHLY and CDR2 is FYNNEI. Trimming shortened V by 2 bases and J by 4 bases, and 14 bases separated the two germline ends. The CDR3 spans 16 residues. The variable domain in full, completed from reference TRBV2 and TRBJ2-2, reads EPEVTQTPSHQVTQMGQEVILRCVPISNHLYFYWYRQILGQKVEFLVSFYNNEISEKSEIFDDQFSVERPDGSNFTLKIRSTKLEDSAMYFCASSEPLQGGTGELFFGEGSRLTVL.

This clonotype was seen more than once but under ten times. The chain couples TRBV28 to TRBJ2-7, with a weak D call TRBD2 (5 bases). The CDR3 totals 15 residues. Germline V lookup: CDR1 MDHEN, CDR2 SYDVKM. Trimming shortened V by 3 bases and J by 2 bases, and 14 bases separated the two germline ends. CDR3 loop: CASSFSEVRPYEQYF. The CDR3 nucleotides are TGTGCCAGCAGTTTTAGCGAGGTCCGACCCTACGAGCAGTACTTC. Looking up the rest from reference TRBV28 and TRBJ2-7 gives the full variable domain: DVKVTQSSRYLVKRTGEKVFLECVQDMDHENMFWYRQDPGLGLRLIYFSYDVKMKEKGDIPEGYSVSREKKERFSLILESASTNQTSMYLCASSFSEVRPYEQYFGPGTRLTVT.

The V call is TRBV5-1, the J call TRBJ2-7; 9 bases are shared with TRBD1. Per the germline V gene, CDR1 is SGHRS and CDR2 is YFSETQ. This CDR3 region has 15 residues. Trimming removed 0 bases from V and 4 bases from J; junction bases left unmatched: 5. The CDR3 DNA sequence: TGCGCCAGCAGCTTGGACAGGGGGCCTCCTTACGAGCAGTACTTC. Its protein is CASSLDRGPPYEQYF.

The chain is built from TRBV7-3 and TRBJ2-5; 10 bases align to TRBD1. V lost 4 bases to trimming and J lost 5 bases; unmatched junction nucleotides: 4. The CDR3 is 14 residues long. In germline, CDR1 is SGHTA, CDR2 FQGTGA. In DNA form, the CDR3 reads TGTGCCAGCAGCTCGACAGGGGGCGGTGAGACCCAGTACTTC. Translating gives CASSSTGGGETQYF.

This chain connects TRBV7-2 to TRBJ2-1, with unresolved D. The CDR3 has 14 residues. Trimming cost V 1 base and J 3 bases, with 7 bases left between them. The germline gives CDR1 SGHTA, CDR2 FQGNSA. As DNA, the CDR3 is TGTGCCAGCAGCTTAGTTTACGTCTACAATGAGCAGTTCTTC. This gives the protein CASSLVYVYNEQFF.

The chain combines TRBV7-6 with TRBJ2-1, with a possible D match to TRBD2 (5 bases). The V end lost 1 base, the J end lost 2 bases, and 12 bases lay between the germline ends. The CDR3 is made up of 16 amino acids. Germline V gives CDR1 SGHVS, CDR2 FNYEAQ. The CDR3 protein is CASSLDSYGAYNEQFF. As DNA, the CDR3 is TGTGCCAGCAGCTTAGATAGTTACGGGGCCTACAATGAGCAGTTCTTC.

In this sample, this clonotype turned up a few times. The CDR3 is CASREDLLGETQYF. The CDR3 nucleotides are TGTGCCAGCAGAGAAGACCTTTTGGGAGAGACCCAGTACTTC. The rearrangement links TRBV3-1 to TRBJ2-5; no clear D gene. V lost 6 bases and J lost 4, with 15 bases in between. CDR1 and CDR2 (germline): LGHDT, YNNKEL (reference sequence). The CDR3 loop spans 14 amino acids.

This CDR3 is CASSLGGLEDYGYTF. In DNA form, the CDR3 reads TGTGCCAGCAGCTTGGGGGGGTTAGAAGACTATGGCTACACCTTC. The V call is TRBV7-3, the J call TRBJ1-2; D may be TRBD1 (5 bases). CDR1 is SGHTA, CDR2 FQGTGA, per germline. Trimming shortened V by 3 bases and J by 3 bases, and 14 bases separated the two germline ends. The CDR3 totals 15 residues.